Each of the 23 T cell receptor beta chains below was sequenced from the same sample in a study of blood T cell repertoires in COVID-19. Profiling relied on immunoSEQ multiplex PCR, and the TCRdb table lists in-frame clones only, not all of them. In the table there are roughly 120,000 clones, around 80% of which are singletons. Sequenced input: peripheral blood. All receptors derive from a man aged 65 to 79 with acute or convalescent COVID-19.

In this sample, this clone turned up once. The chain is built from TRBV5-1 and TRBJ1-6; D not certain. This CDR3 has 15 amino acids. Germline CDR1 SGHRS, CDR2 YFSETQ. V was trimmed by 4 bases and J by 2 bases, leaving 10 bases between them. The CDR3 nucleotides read TGCGCCAGCAGCCCACAGCCTACCTATAATTCACCCCTCCACTTT. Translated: CASSPQPTYNSPLHF.

The CDR3 protein is CASSFSGGNTIYF. CDR3 DNA sequence: TGTGCCAGCAGCTTCTCAGGGGGAAACACCATATATTTT. V is TRBV9 and J is TRBJ1-3, with D possibly being TRBD1 (5 bases). Germline V gene sequence: CDR1 SGDLS, CDR2 YYNGEE. CDR3 length: 13 residues. Trimming stripped 4 bases from V and 4 bases from J, with 9 bases between.

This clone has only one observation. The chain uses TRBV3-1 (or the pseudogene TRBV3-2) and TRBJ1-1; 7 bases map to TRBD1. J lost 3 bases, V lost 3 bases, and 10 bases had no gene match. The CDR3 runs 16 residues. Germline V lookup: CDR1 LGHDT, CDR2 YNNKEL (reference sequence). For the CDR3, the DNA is TGTGCCAGCAGCCAGGCTAGGACAGGCCGGGACACTGAAGCTTTCTTT. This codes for CASSQARTGRDTEAFF.

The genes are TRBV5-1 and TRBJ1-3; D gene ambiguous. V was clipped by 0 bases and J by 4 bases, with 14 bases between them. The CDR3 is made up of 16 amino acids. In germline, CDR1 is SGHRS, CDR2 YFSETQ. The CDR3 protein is CASSLGLARRGNTIYF. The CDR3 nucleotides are TGCGCCAGCAGCTTGGGGCTAGCCCGGCGCGGAAACACCATATATTTT. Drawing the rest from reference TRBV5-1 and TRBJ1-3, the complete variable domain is KAGVTQTPRYLIKTRGQQVTLSCSPISGHRSVSWYQQTPGQGLQFLFEYFSETQRNKGNFPGRFSGRQFSNSRSEMNVSTLELGDSALYLCASSLGLARRGNTIYFGEGSWLTVV.

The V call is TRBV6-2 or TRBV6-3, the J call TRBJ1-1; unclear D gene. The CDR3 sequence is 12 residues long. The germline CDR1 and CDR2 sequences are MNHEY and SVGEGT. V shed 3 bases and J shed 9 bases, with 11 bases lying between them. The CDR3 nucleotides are TGTGCCAGCAGTTATACGGGTCGGCAAGCTTTCTTT. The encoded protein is CASSYTGRQAFF.

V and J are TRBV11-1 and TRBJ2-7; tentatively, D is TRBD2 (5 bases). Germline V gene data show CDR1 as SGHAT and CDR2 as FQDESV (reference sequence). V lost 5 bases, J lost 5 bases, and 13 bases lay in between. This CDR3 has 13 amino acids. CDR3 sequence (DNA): TGTGCCAGCAGCCCACCCCGTAGCGACGAGCAGTACTTC. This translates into CASSPPRSDEQYF.

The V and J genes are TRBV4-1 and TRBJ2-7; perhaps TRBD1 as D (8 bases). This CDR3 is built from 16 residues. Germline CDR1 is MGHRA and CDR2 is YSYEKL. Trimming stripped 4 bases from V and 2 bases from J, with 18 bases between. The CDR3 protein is CASSLQGQGGAYEQYF. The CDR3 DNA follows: TGCGCCAGCAGCCTTCAAGGACAGGGAGGGGCCTACGAGCAGTACTTC.

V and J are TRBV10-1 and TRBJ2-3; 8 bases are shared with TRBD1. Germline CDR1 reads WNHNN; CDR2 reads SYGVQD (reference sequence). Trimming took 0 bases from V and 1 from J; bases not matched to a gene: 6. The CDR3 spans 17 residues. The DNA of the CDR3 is TGCGCCAGCAGTGAGTCGCGACAGGGGACCGGCACAGATACGCAGTATTTT. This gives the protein CASSESRQGTGTDTQYF.

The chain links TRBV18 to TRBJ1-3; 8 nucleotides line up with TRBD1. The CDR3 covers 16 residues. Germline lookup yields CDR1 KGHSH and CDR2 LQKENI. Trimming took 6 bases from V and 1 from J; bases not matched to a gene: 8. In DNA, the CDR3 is TGTGCCAGCTCGGGCGCCGGGACAGGATCTGGAAACACCATATATTTT. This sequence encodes CASSGAGTGSGNTIYF.

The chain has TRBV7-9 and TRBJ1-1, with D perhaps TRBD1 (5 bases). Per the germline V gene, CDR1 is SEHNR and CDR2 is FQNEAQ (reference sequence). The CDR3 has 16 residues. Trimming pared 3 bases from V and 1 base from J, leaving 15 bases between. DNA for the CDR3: TGTGCCAGCAGCTTCCTGGACACCTCTGGGAACACTGAAGCTTTCTTT. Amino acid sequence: CASSFLDTSGNTEAFF.

In nucleotides, the CDR3 is TGTGCCAGCAGCCCGACAGGGGTAACAGATACGCAGTATTTT. Protein sequence: CASSPTGVTDTQYF. This chain uses TRBV7-9 with TRBJ2-3; 8 nucleotides line up with TRBD1. With 5 bases clipped from V and 3 bases from J, the junction kept 4 bases outside the gene matches. Germline V CDR1 and CDR2: SEHNR, FQNEAQ (reference sequence). The CDR3 contains 14 residues.

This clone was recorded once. Here the CDR3 DNA reads TGTGCCAGCAGCCAAGAAGTAGGACAGGTCTCTGAAAAACTGTTTTTT. Translation gives CASSQEVGQVSEKLFF. The rearrangement links TRBV3-1 (or the pseudogene TRBV3-2) to TRBJ1-4, with 7 nucleotides matching TRBD1. The germline CDR1 and CDR2 sequences are LGHDT and YNNKEL (reference sequence). V was clipped by 0 bases and J by 7 bases; unmatched bases: 8. CDR3 length: 16 amino acids.

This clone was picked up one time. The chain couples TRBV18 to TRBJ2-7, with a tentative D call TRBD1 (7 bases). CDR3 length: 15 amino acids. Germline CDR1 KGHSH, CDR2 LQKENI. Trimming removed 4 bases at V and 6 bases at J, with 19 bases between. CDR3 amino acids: CASSLIQGRGVEQYF. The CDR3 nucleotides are TGTGCCAGCTCACTTATACAGGGCAGGGGGGTCGAGCAGTACTTC.

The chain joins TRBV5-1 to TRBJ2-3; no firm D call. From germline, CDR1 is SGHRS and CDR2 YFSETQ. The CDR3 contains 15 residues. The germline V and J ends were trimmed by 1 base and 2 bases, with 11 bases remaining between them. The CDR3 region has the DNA TGCGCCAGCAGCTTGATAGGAGCGTTCACAGATACGCAGTATTTT. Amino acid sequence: CASSLIGAFTDTQYF.

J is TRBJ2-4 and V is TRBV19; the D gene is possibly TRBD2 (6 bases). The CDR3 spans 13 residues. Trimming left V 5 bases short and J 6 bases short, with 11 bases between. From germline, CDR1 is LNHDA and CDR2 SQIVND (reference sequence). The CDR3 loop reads CASSPGLSNIQYF. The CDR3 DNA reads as TGTGCCAGTAGTCCGGGACTTTCAAACATTCAGTACTTC.

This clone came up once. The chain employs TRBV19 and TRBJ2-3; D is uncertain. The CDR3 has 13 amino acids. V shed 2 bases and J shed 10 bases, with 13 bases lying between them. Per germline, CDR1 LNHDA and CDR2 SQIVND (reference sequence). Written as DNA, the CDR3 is TGTGCCAGTAGTATACAACGACACTCCCCGCAGTATTTT. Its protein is CASSIQRHSPQYF.

CDR3 amino acids: CASSLESAGKAFF. CDR3 nucleotide sequence: TGTGCCAGCAGCTTGGAGAGTGCGGGCAAAGCTTTCTTT. This sequence joins TRBV5-5 and TRBJ1-1; D not certain. The length of the CDR3 is 13 residues. V lost 0 bases, J lost 9 bases, and 12 bases lay in between. CDR1 and CDR2 from the germline V gene are SGHKS and YYEKEE (reference sequence).

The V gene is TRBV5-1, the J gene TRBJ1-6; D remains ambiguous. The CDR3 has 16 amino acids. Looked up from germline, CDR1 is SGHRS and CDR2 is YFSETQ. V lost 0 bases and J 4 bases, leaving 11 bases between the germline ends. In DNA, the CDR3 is TGCGCCAGCAGCTTGGACGCGAGCCTATATAATTCACCCCTCCACTTT. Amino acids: CASSLDASLYNSPLHF.

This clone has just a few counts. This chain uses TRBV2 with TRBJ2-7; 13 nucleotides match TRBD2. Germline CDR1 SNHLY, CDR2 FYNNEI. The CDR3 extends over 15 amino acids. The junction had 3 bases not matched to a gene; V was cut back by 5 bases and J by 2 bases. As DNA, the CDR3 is TGTGCCAGCAGTCGAACTAGCGGGGGGGCCTACGAGCAGTACTTC. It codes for CASSRTSGGAYEQYF. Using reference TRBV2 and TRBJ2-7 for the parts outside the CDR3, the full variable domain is EPEVTQTPSHQVTQMGQEVILRCVPISNHLYFYWYRQILGQKVEFLVSFYNNEISEKSEIFDDQFSVERPDGSNFTLKIRSTKLEDSAMYFCASSRTSGGAYEQYFGPGTRLTVT.

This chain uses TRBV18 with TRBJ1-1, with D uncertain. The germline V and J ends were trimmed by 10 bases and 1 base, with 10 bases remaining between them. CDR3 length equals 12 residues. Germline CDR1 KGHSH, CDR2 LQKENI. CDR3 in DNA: TGTGCCACCCGGCGGGAGAACACTGAAGCTTTCTTT. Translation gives CATRRENTEAFF.

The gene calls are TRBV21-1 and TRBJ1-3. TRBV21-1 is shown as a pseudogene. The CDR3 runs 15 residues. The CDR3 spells CASSNWRPSGNTIYF. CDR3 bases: TGTGCCAGCAGCAATTGGAGGCCGTCGGGAAACACCATATATTTT.

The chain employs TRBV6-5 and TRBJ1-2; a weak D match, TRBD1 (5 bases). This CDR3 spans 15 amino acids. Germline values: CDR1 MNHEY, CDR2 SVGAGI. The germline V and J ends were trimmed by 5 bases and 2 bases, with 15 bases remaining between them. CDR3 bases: TGTGCCAGCAGTAATGCACGCTGGGGCAACTATGGCTACACCTTC. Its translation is CASSNARWGNYGYTF.

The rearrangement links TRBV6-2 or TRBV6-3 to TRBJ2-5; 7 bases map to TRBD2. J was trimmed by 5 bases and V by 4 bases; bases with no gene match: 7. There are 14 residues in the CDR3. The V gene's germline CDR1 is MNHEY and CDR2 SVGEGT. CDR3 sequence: CASSFVLALETQYF. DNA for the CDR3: TGTGCCAGCAGTTTCGTACTAGCGCTTGAGACCCAGTACTTC.